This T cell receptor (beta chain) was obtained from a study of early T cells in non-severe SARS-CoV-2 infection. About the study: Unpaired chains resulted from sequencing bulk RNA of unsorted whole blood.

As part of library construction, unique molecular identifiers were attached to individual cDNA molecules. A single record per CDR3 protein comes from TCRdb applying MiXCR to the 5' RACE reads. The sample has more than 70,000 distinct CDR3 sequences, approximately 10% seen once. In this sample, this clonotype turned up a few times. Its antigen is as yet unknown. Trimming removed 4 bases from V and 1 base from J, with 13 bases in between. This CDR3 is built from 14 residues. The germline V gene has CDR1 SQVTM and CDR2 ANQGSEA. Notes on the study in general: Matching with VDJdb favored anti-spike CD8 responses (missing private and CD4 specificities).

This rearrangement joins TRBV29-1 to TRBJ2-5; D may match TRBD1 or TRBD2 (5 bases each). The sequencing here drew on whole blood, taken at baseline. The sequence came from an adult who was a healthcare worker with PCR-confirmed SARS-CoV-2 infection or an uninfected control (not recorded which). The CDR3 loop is CSVGGRQSQETQYF. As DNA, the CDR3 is TGCAGCGTTGGGGGACGACAGAGCCAAGAGACCCAGTACTTC.